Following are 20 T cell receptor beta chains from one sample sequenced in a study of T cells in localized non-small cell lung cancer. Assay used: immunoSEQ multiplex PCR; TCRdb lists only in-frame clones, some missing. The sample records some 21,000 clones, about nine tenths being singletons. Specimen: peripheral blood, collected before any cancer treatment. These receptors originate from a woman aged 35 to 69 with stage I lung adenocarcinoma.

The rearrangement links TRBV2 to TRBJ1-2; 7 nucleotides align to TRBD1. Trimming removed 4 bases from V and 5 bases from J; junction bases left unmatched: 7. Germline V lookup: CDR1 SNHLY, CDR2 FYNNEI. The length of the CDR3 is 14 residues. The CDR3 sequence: CASSGEGGEYGYTF. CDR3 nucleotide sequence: TGTGCCAGCAGTGGGGAAGGGGGCGAGTATGGCTACACCTTC. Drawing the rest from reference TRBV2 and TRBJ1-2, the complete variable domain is EPEVTQTPSHQVTQMGQEVILRCVPISNHLYFYWYRQILGQKVEFLVSFYNNEISEKSEIFDDQFSVERPDGSNFTLKIRSTKLEDSAMYFCASSGEGGEYGYTFGSGTRLTVV.

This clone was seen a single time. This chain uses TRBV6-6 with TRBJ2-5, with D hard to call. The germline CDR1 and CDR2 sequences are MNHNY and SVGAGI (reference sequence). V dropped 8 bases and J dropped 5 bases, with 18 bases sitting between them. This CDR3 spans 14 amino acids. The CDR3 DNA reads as TGTGCCAGCTTAATGCAGCCCTTAAGGGAGACCCAGTACTTC. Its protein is CASLMQPLRETQYF.

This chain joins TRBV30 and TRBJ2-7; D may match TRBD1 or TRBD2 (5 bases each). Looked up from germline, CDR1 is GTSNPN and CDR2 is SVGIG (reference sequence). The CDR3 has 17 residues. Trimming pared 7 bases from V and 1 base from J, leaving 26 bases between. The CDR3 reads CAFTTKTGGGRSYEQYF. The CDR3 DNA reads TGTGCCTTCACAACAAAAACAGGAGGCGGTCGGTCCTACGAGCAGTACTTC.

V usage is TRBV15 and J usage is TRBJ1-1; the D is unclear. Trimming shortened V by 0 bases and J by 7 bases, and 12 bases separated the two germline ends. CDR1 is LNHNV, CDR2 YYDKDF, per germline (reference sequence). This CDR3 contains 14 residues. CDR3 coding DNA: TGTGCCACCAGCAGAGATACCAATTTAGGTGAAGCTTTCTTT. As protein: CATSRDTNLGEAFF.

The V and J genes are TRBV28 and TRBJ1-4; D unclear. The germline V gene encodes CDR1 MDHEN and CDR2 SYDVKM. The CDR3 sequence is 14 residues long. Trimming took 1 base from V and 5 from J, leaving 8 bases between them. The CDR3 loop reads CASSLSGLNEKLFF. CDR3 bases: TGTGCCAGCAGTTTATCAGGACTCAATGAAAAACTGTTTTTT. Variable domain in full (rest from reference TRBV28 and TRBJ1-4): DVKVTQSSRYLVKRTGEKVFLECVQDMDHENMFWYRQDPGLGLRLIYFSYDVKMKEKGDIPEGYSVSREKKERFSLILESASTNQTSMYLCASSLSGLNEKLFFGSGTQLSVL.

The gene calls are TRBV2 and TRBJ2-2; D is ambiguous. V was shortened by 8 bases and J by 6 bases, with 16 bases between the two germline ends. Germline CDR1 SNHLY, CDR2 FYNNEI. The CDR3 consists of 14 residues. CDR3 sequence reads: CASLPPVNAGELFF. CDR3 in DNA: TGTGCCAGCTTGCCCCCCGTCAATGCCGGGGAGCTGTTTTTT.

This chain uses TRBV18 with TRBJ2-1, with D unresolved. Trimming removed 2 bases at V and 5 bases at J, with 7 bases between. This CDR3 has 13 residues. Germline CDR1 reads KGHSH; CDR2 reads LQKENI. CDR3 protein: CASSPRADNEQFF. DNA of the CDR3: TGTGCCAGCTCACCAAGGGCAGACAATGAGCAGTTCTTC.

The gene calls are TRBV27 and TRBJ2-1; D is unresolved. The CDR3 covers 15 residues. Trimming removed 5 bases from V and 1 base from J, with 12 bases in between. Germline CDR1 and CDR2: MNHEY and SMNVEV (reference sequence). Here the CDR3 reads CASSGDAISYNEQFF. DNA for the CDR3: TGTGCCAGCAGTGGTGACGCTATATCCTACAATGAGCAGTTCTTC.

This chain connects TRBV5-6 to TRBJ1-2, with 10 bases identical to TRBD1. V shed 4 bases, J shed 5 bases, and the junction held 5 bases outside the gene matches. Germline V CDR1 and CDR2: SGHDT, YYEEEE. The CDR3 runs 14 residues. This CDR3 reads CASSRDRGAYGYTF. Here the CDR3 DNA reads TGTGCCAGCAGCCGGGACAGGGGTGCTTATGGCTACACCTTC.

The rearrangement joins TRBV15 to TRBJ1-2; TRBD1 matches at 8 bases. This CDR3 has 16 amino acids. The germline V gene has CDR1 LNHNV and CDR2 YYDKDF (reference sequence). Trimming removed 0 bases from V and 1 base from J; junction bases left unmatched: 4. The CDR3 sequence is CATSREQGGLNYGYTF. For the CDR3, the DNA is TGTGCCACCAGCAGAGAACAGGGGGGTCTTAACTATGGCTACACCTTC. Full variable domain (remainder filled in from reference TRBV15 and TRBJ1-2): DAMVIQNPRYQVTQFGKPVTLSCSQTLNHNVMYWYQQKSSQAPKLLFHYYDKDFNNEADTPDNFQSRRPNTSFCFLDIRSPGLGDTAMYLCATSREQGGLNYGYTFGSGTRLTVV.

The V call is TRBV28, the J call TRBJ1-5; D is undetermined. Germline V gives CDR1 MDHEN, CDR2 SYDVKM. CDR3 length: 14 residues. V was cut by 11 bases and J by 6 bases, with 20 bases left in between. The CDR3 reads CAGSVGSGVQPQHF. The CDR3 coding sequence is TGTGCCGGCTCAGTGGGGAGTGGAGTTCAGCCCCAGCATTTT. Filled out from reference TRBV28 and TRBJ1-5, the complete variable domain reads DVKVTQSSRYLVKRTGEKVFLECVQDMDHENMFWYRQDPGLGLRLIYFSYDVKMKEKGDIPEGYSVSREKKERFSLILESASTNQTSMYLCAGSVGSGVQPQHFGDGTRLSIL.

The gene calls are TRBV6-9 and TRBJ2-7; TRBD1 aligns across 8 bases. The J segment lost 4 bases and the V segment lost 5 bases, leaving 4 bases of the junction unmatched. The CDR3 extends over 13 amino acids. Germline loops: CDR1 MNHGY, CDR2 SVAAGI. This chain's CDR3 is CASSRDRGYEQYF. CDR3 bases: TGTGCCAGCAGTCGCGACAGGGGATACGAGCAGTACTTC.

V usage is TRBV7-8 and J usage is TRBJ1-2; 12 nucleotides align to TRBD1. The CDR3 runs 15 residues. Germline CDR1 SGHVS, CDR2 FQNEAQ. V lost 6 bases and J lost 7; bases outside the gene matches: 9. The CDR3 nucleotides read TGTGCCAGCAGTTCCCCGGGACAGGGGGCAGGTGGCTACACCTTC. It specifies CASSSPGQGAGGYTF.

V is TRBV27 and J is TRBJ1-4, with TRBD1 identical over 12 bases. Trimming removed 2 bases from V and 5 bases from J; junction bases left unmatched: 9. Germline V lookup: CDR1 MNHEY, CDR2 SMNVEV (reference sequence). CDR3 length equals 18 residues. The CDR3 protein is CASSLRPGQGAFNEKLFF. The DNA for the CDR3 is TGTGCCAGCAGTTTACGCCCGGGACAGGGGGCCTTCAATGAAAAACTGTTTTTT.

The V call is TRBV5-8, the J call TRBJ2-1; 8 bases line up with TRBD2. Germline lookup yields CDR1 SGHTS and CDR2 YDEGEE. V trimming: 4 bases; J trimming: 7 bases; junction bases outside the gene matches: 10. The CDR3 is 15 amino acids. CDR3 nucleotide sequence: TGTGCCAGCAGCCCCCCCCCAGGGACTAGAAATGAGCAGTTCTTC. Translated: CASSPPPGTRNEQFF.

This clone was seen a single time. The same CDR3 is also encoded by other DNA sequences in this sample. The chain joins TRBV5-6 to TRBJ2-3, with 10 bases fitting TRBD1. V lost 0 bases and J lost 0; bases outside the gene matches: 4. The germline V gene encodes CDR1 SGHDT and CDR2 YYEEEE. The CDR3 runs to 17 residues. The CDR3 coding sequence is TGTGCCAGCAGCTTGGCCGGGACAGGGGTTAGCACAGATACGCAGTATTTT. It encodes CASSLAGTGVSTDTQYF.

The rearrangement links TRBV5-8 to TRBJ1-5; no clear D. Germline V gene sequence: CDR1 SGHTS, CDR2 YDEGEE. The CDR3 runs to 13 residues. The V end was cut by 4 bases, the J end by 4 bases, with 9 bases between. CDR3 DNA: TGTGCCAGCAGCGGATACGGGAATCAGCCCCAGCATTTT. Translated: CASSGYGNQPQHF.

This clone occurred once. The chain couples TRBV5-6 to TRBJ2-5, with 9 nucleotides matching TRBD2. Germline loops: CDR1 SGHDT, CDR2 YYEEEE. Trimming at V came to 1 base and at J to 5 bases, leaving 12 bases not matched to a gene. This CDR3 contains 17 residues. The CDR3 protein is CASSLPSGTSLFETQYF. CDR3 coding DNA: TGTGCCAGCAGCTTGCCCTCCGGGACTAGCCTATTCGAGACCCAGTACTTC.

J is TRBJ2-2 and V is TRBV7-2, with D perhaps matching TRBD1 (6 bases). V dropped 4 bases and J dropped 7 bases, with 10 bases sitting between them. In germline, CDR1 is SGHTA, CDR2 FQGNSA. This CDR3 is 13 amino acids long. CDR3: CASSSSGVGELFF. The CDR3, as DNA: TGTGCCAGCAGCTCCTCAGGGGTCGGGGAGCTGTTTTTT.

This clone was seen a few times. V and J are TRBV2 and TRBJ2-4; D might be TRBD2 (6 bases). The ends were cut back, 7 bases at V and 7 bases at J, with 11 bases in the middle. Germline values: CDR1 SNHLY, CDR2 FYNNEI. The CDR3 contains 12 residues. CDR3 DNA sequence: TGTGCCAGCAACGGGGAGGCCAACATTCAGTACTTC. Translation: CASNGEANIQYF.